A selection of T cell receptor beta chains follows, all from one sample in a study of shared clonotypes between healthy human individuals. Libraries were prepared by immunoSEQ multiplex PCR; TCRdb keeps only in-frame clonotypes and omits some of them. The data hold 2.5 million or so clones, with roughly 92% observed a single time. Source material: naive CD4+ T cells sorted from blood. Receptors were obtained from a man between 18 and 29 years old in good health. CDR3s include the opening cysteine and the closing phenylalanine or tryptophan. The D gene is left open where the match is weak. The size entry is marked missing in some rows and otherwise reads once, few, many or a size class.

d_call: NA; v_call: TRBV18; clone_size: NA; j_call: TRBJ1-2; cdr3_aa: CASSPSPEGLGGTF; cdr3_nt: TGTGCCAGCTCGCCTTCTCCGGAGGGCCTGGGGGGCACCTTC
d_call: TRBD1; v_call: TRBV30; clone_size: once; j_call: TRBJ1-5; cdr3_aa: CAWSRDSYQPQHF; cdr3_nt: TGTGCCTGGAGCCGGGACAGCTATCAGCCCCAGCATTTT
d_call: NA; v_call: TRBV4-1; clone_size: NA; j_call: TRBJ2-7; cdr3_aa: CASSQVGQGISTYEQYF; cdr3_nt: TGCGCCAGCAGCCAAGTAGGCCAGGGGATTTCTACCTACGAGCAGTACTTC
d_call: NA; v_call: TRBV4-1; clone_size: NA; j_call: TRBJ2-1; cdr3_aa: CASSQEGVPSSYNEQFF; cdr3_nt: TGCGCCAGCAGCCAAGAGGGCGTCCCAAGCTCCTACAATGAGCAGTTCTTC
d_call: TRBD1; v_call: TRBV7-2; clone_size: once; j_call: TRBJ2-5; cdr3_aa: CASSIRGLGETQYF; cdr3_nt: TGTGCCAGCAGTATCAGGGGGCTGGGAGAGACCCAGTACTTC
d_call: NA; v_call: TRBV2; clone_size: NA; j_call: TRBJ2-5; cdr3_aa: CASTRRGAGETQYF; cdr3_nt: TGTGCCAGCACCCGAAGGGGGGCGGGAGAGACCCAGTACTTC
d_call: TRBD1; v_call: TRBV14; clone_size: NA; j_call: TRBJ2-2; cdr3_aa: CASSHGQANTGELFF; cdr3_nt: TGTGCCAGCAGCCACGGACAGGCGAACACCGGGGAGCTGTTTTTT
d_call: TRBD1; v_call: TRBV6-5; clone_size: NA; j_call: TRBJ1-2; cdr3_aa: CASSYLAGGVDGYTF; cdr3_nt: TGTGCCAGCAGTTACCTGGCAGGGGGCGTGGATGGCTACACCTTC
d_call: TRBD2; v_call: TRBV19; clone_size: once; j_call: TRBJ2-3; cdr3_aa: CASGVRRGVTDTQYF; cdr3_nt: TGTGCCAGCGGTGTACGGCGGGGGGTCACAGATACGCAGTATTTT
d_call: TRBD1; v_call: TRBV25-1; clone_size: NA; j_call: TRBJ2-7; cdr3_aa: CASSASGQGGEQYF; cdr3_nt: TGTGCCAGCAGTGCGTCGGGACAGGGTGGTGAGCAGTACTTC
d_call: NA; v_call: TRBV19; clone_size: NA; j_call: TRBJ1-2; cdr3_aa: CASAVGPNNYGYTF; cdr3_nt: TGTGCCAGTGCAGTGGGACCCAATAACTATGGCTACACCTTC
d_call: TRBD2; v_call: TRBV5-4; clone_size: NA; j_call: TRBJ2-5; cdr3_aa: CASSLQLAGGETQYF; cdr3_nt: TGTGCCAGCAGCTTGCAGCTAGCGGGAGGAGAGACCCAGTACTTC
d_call: TRBD2; v_call: TRBV11-2; clone_size: NA; j_call: TRBJ2-7; cdr3_aa: CASSLLSSGGPYEQYF; cdr3_nt: TGTGCCAGCAGCTTGTTATCTAGCGGGGGGCCCTACGAGCAGTACTTC
d_call: NA; v_call: TRBV11-2; clone_size: NA; j_call: TRBJ2-6; cdr3_aa: CASRFIASALSGANVLTF; cdr3_nt: TGTGCCAGCAGGTTCATCGCTAGCGCCTTATCTGGGGCCAACGTCCTGACTTTC
d_call: NA; v_call: TRBV6-5; clone_size: once; j_call: TRBJ1-2; cdr3_aa: CASRRGANYGYTF; cdr3_nt: TGTGCCAGCCGCCGGGGGGCGAACTATGGCTACACCTTC